This T cell receptor (beta chain) is drawn from a study of OX40 agonist ivuxolimab in advanced cancers. On the study more broadly: Ivuxolimab was administered intravenously to patients at 0.01 to 10 mg/kg every 2 weeks.

On cycle 4 day 1 and cycle 7 day 1, as well as at baseline, blood was sampled. Study-wide points: Low normalized clonal expansion also occurred in some nonresponding patients. Antigen specificity of clonally expanded peripheral T cells was not established.

Of note for this clone: What it binds is unknown.

Measured with immunoSEQ multiplex PCR; TCRdb has only the in-frame clones, and not every one. The sample shows about 100,000 clones, less than 95% of them seen only once. V lost 3 bases to trimming and J lost 5 bases; unmatched junction nucleotides: 7. The CDR3 extends over 15 amino acids. The germline CDR1 and CDR2 sequences are MNHNS and SASEGT. Sequencing used CD4+ or CD8+ T cells sorted from blood, obtained in a trial of the OX40 agonist ivuxolimab. V usage is TRBV6-1 and J usage is TRBJ2-5, with TRBD1 identical over 9 bases. The TCR sequence derives from an adult with an advanced solid tumor such as melanoma, head and neck, liver or kidney cancer. CDR3 sequence (DNA): TGTGCCAGCAGTGACCCCACAGGGGGCAGGGAGACCCAGTACTTC. This translates into CASSDPTGGRETQYF.